Below are 10 T cell receptor beta chains sequenced from a single sample in a study of identical twins. TCRdb called the 5' RACE reads again in MiXCR, with one record for every CDR3 protein. The table records about 240,000 distinct CDR3 sequences, more than 9% of them present only once. Input material: memory T cells sorted from blood. The receptors stem from a man in his fifties or sixties in good health.

This clonotype was counted ten times or more. This sequence joins TRBV4-2 and TRBJ1-2, with a weak D call TRBD1 (6 bases). Germline CDR1 reads LGHNA; CDR2 reads YNFKEQ. V lost 0 bases, J lost 4 bases, and 24 bases lay in between. CDR3 length equals 19 residues. CDR3 loop: CASSQDPVGGTGLRYGYTF. DNA for the CDR3: TGTGCCAGCAGCCAAGATCCAGTCGGGGGCACAGGGCTGCGCTATGGCTACACCTTC.

This clonotype was detected ten times or more. This CDR3 reads CASSLGGLNEKLFF. As DNA, the CDR3 is TGTGCCAGCAGTTTAGGAGGGCTCAATGAAAAACTGTTTTTT. The chain uses TRBV28 and TRBJ1-4; D not certain. CDR3 length: 14 amino acids. Trimming cost V 2 bases and J 5 bases, with 9 bases left between them. Looked up from germline, CDR1 is MDHEN and CDR2 is SYDVKM.

The chain carries TRBV7-2 and TRBJ1-6, with 7 bases that match TRBD1. Germline-derived CDR1 and CDR2 are SGHTA and FQGNSA. J lost 6 bases, V lost 5 bases, and 4 bases had no gene match. The CDR3 totals 14 residues. The CDR3 protein is CASSKGQPNSPLHF. CDR3 nucleotides: TGTGCCAGCAGCAAGGGACAGCCTAATTCACCCCTCCACTTT.

The V call is TRBV4-2, the J call TRBJ1-2, with a tentative D call TRBD1 (5 bases). The CDR3 covers 15 residues. Germline assignment: CDR1 LGHNA and CDR2 YNFKEQ. V dropped 0 bases and J dropped 4 bases, with 12 bases sitting between them. In DNA, the CDR3 is TGTGCCAGCAGCCAAGATAGGGGCGGGTCCTATGGCTACACCTTC. Residues: CASSQDRGGSYGYTF.

This clonotype was seen at least ten times. This chain links TRBV29-1 with TRBJ1-1; D perhaps matches TRBD1 (6 bases). The length of the CDR3 is 19 residues. The V and J ends lost 2 bases and 3 bases respectively, with 28 bases between them. The germline V gene has CDR1 SQVTM and CDR2 ANQGSEA. The DNA for the CDR3 is TGCAGCGTTGAAAGTGGGGGCAGGGTGAGACCTAGAGGGGACACTGAAGCTTTCTTT. Translated, it gives CSVESGGRVRPRGDTEAFF.

The V and J genes are TRBV28 and TRBJ2-7; 7 positions match TRBD1. The germline V gene has CDR1 MDHEN and CDR2 SYDVKM. The CDR3 is made up of 13 amino acids. Trimming removed 8 bases from V and 3 bases from J; junction bases left unmatched: 7. The CDR3 nucleotides are TGTGCCAGCCAGGGGGTTGGAAACTACGAGCAGTACTTC. Residues: CASQGVGNYEQYF. Filled out from reference TRBV28 and TRBJ2-7, the complete variable domain reads DVKVTQSSRYLVKRTGEKVFLECVQDMDHENMFWYRQDPGLGLRLIYFSYDVKMKEKGDIPEGYSVSREKKERFSLILESASTNQTSMYLCASQGVGNYEQYFGPGTRLTVT.

As DNA, the CDR3 is TGTGCCAGCAGCGTAGATGCTCGACAGGGGGCAGGGTATGGCTACACCTTC. Amino acids: CASSVDARQGAGYGYTF. The chain has TRBV9 and TRBJ1-2; 10 bases fit TRBD1. Trimming removed 0 bases from V and 5 bases from J; junction bases left unmatched: 10. Looked up from germline, CDR1 is SGDLS and CDR2 is YYNGEE. The CDR3 runs 17 residues.

This clonotype turned up a few times. J is TRBJ2-7 and V is TRBV29-1, with 7 nucleotides matching TRBD1. The length of the CDR3 is 13 residues. The junction had 8 bases not matched to a gene; V was cut back by 7 bases and J by 2 bases. The V gene's germline CDR1 is SQVTM and CDR2 ANQGSEA. CDR3 sequence reads: CSAVRDSTYEQYF. Written as DNA, the CDR3 is TGCAGCGCAGTCCGGGACAGCACCTACGAGCAGTACTTC.

This clonotype occurred many times. This chain connects TRBV28 to TRBJ1-5; tentatively, D is TRBD1 (5 bases). Germline V gene sequence: CDR1 MDHEN, CDR2 SYDVKM. The germline V and J ends were trimmed by 6 bases and 6 bases, with 18 bases remaining between them. There are 15 residues in the CDR3. CDR3 region: CASSRISGGIQPQHF. Here the CDR3 DNA reads TGTGCCAGCAGCCGGATCAGCGGGGGGATTCAGCCCCAGCATTTT.

The V gene is TRBV20-1, the J gene TRBJ2-5; D is undetermined. This CDR3 contains 11 residues. CDR1 DFQATT and CDR2 SNEGSKA come from the germline V gene (reference sequence). Trimming took off 4 bases at V and 5 bases at J, with 8 bases between the two ends. The CDR3 sequence: CSANRRETQYF. CDR3 DNA sequence: TGCAGTGCTAACAGACGGGAGACCCAGTACTTC.